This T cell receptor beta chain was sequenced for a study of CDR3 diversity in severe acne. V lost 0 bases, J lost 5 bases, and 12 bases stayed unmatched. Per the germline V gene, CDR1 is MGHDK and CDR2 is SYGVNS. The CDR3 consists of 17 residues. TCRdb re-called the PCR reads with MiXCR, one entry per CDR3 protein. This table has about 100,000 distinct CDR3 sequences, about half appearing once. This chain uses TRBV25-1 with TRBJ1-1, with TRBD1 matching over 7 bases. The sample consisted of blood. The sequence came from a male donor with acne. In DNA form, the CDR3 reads TGTGCCAGCAGTGAATACCACAGGGGCCCCGGGAAGACTGAAGCTTTCTTT. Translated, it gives CASSEYHRGPGKTEAFF.